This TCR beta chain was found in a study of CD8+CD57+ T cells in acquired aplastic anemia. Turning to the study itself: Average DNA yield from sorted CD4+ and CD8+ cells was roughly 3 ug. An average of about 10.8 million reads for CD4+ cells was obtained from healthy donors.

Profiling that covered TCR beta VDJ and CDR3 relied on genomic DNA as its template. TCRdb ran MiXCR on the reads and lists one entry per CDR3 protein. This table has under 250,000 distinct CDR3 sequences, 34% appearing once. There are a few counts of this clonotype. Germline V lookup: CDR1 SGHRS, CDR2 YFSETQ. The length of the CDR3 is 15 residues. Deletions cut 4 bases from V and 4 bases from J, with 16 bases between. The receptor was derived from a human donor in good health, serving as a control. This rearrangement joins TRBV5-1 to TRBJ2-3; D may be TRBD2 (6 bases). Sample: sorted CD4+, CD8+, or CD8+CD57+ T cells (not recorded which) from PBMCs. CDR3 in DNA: TGCGCCAGCAGCGAAAATCCGGGAGCCCCAGATACGCAGTATTTT. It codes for CASSENPGAPDTQYF.